What follows are 29 T cell receptor beta chains derived from one specimen sequenced in a study of OX40 agonist ivuxolimab in advanced cancers. TCRdb's table, derived via immunoSEQ multiplex PCR, lists solely in-frame clones and lacks some. The data contain approximately 84,000 clones, around 94% of them singletons. This specimen was CD4+ or CD8+ T cells sorted from blood, taken in a trial of the OX40 agonist ivuxolimab. The receptor source for this set is an adult with an advanced solid tumor such as melanoma, head and neck, liver or kidney cancer.

The rearrangement uses TRBV28 and TRBJ2-3, with 7 nucleotides matching TRBD2. Germline CDR1 is MDHEN and CDR2 is SYDVKM. The CDR3 covers 14 residues. V lost 2 bases and J lost 4; bases outside the gene matches: 3. CDR3 amino acids: CASSLIAGADTQYF. The CDR3, as DNA: TGTGCCAGCAGTTTAATTGCGGGGGCAGATACGCAGTATTTT.

The gene calls are TRBV28 and TRBJ2-3; the match to TRBD1 covers 11 bases. From germline, CDR1 is MDHEN and CDR2 SYDVKM. With V trimmed by 5 bases and J by 3 bases, 4 bases remained unmatched. This CDR3 is built from 15 residues. CDR3 DNA: TGTGCCAGCAGTCCCGGGACAGGGGGTACAGATACGCAGTATTTT. It translates to CASSPGTGGTDTQYF.

The V gene is TRBV27, the J gene TRBJ2-1, with a tentative D call TRBD2 (5 bases). V was clipped by 10 bases and J by 0 bases, with 19 bases between them. The germline gives CDR1 MNHEY, CDR2 SMNVEV (reference sequence). The CDR3 extends over 16 amino acids. The CDR3 nucleotides read TGTGCCACCAAGAAGAGGGCGCTCGCCTCCTACAATGAGCAGTTCTTC. Its translation is CATKKRALASYNEQFF.

This chain uses TRBV5-1 with TRBJ2-5, with D possibly being TRBD1 (6 bases). Germline CDR1 and CDR2: SGHRS and YFSETQ. The germline V and J ends were trimmed by 4 bases and 5 bases, with 21 bases remaining between them. The CDR3 is 16 residues long. In nucleotides, the CDR3 is TGCGCCAGCAGCGGATTGGGAACAGGGAAGTATGAGACCCAGTACTTC. Its protein is CASSGLGTGKYETQYF.

This clone was recorded once. V and J are TRBV5-6 and TRBJ2-3; D call uncertain. The ends were cut back, 4 bases at V and 6 bases at J, with 21 bases in the middle. Germline loops: CDR1 SGHDT, CDR2 YYEEEE. This CDR3 spans 16 amino acids. CDR3 in DNA: TGTGCCAGCAGCGAGCCGTCCGAGGTCCCTTGGGATACGCAGTATTTT. This sequence encodes CASSEPSEVPWDTQYF.

With regard to this clone: Other DNA variants within this sample encode the same CDR3. The rearrangement joins TRBV29-1 to TRBJ2-7, with 7 nucleotides matching TRBD2. The CDR3 length is 11 residues. The ends lost 6 bases at V and 4 bases at J; junction bases unmatched: 3. In germline, CDR1 is SQVTM, CDR2 ANQGSEA. CDR3 sequence: CSVGGSYEQYF. In DNA form, the CDR3 reads TGCAGCGTCGGGGGGTCTTACGAGCAGTACTTC.

The V gene is TRBV6-6, the J gene TRBJ1-2, with TRBD1 identical over 11 bases. Germline assignment: CDR1 MNHNY and CDR2 SVGAGI (reference sequence). V shed 7 bases, J shed 4 bases, and the junction held 8 bases outside the gene matches. CDR3 size: 15 residues. CDR3 in DNA: TGTGCCAGCACCCCTGGACAGGGGGCCTTCTATGGCTACACCTTC. This codes for CASTPGQGAFYGYTF.

Here the CDR3 DNA reads TGTGCCAGCCTGAAGGGTCCGCCCCAGCATTTT. Translated, it gives CASLKGPPQHF. V gene TRBV6-6 combines with J gene TRBJ1-5; D is uncertain. V dropped 8 bases and J dropped 9 bases, with 11 bases sitting between them. The CDR3 is 11 amino acids. The germline gives CDR1 MNHNY, CDR2 SVGAGI (reference sequence).

The rearrangement uses TRBV19 and TRBJ1-1; a weak D match, TRBD1 (6 bases). Trimming stripped 7 bases from V and 3 bases from J, with 9 bases between. The CDR3 sequence is 12 residues long. CDR1 is LNHDA, CDR2 SQIVND, per germline (reference sequence). The CDR3 DNA follows: TGTGCCAGTATGGACAGCTACACTGAAGCTTTCTTT. It encodes CASMDSYTEAFF.

The chain links TRBV9 to TRBJ2-5, with D possibly TRBD1 on 6 matching bases. Germline assignment: CDR1 SGDLS and CDR2 YYNGEE. Trimming cost V 0 bases and J 0 bases, with 6 bases left between them. This CDR3 region has 14 residues. Here the CDR3 DNA reads TGTGCCAGCAGCGTAGAGGGGGACCAAGAGACCCAGTACTTC. This gives the protein CASSVEGDQETQYF.

The gene calls are TRBV27 and TRBJ2-1; D is tentatively TRBD1 or TRBD2 (5 bases each). This CDR3 has 13 amino acids. The ends were cut back, 0 bases at V and 6 bases at J, with 6 bases in the middle. CDR1 is MNHEY and CDR2 is SMNVEV in the germline V gene (reference sequence). This CDR3 reads CASSLSRGNEQFF. The CDR3 DNA follows: TGTGCCAGCAGTTTATCGAGGGGCAATGAGCAGTTCTTC.

The CDR3 DNA sequence: TGTGCCAGCAGTTTAAGGCAGGGGGCACAGACTGAAGCTTTCTTT. This gives the protein CASSLRQGAQTEAFF. V is TRBV28 and J is TRBJ1-1; 8 nucleotides line up with TRBD1. Germline loops: CDR1 MDHEN, CDR2 SYDVKM. The V and J ends lost 2 bases and 5 bases, in that order; junction bases with no gene match: 7. The CDR3 length is 15 residues.

This rearrangement joins TRBV5-5 to TRBJ2-3; possibly TRBD2 for D (7 bases). This CDR3 is built from 17 residues. V lost 4 bases, J lost 4 bases, and 22 bases lay in between. Germline loops: CDR1 SGHKS, CDR2 YYEKEE (reference sequence). The CDR3 protein is CASSPGEGGHGADTQYF. Here the CDR3 DNA reads TGTGCCAGCAGCCCAGGGGAGGGGGGACACGGAGCAGATACGCAGTATTTT.

As concerns this clone: The junction departs from the called germline gene at one end, perhaps through a read error. For the CDR3, the DNA is TGCGCCAGCAGTTTGGACAGCCGATACGAGCAGTACTTC. It is translated as CASSLDSRYEQYF. The gene calls are TRBV5-1 and TRBJ2-7, with D possibly matching TRBD1 (6 bases). The germline V gene has CDR1 SGHRS and CDR2 YFSETQ. There are 13 residues in the CDR3.

J is TRBJ2-5 and V is TRBV29-1; the D is unclear. In germline, CDR1 is SQVTM, CDR2 ANQGSEA. This CDR3 comprises 14 residues. V lost 4 bases to trimming and J lost 2 bases, with 14 bases between them. In DNA form, the CDR3 reads TGCAGCGTTGCGGGCTCGCCGGAGCAAGAGACCCAGTACTTC. Residues: CSVAGSPEQETQYF.

In DNA form, the CDR3 reads TGTGCCAGTAGTAGCCCGGGGGGGGTAGACCAAGAGACCCAGTACTTC. It yields the protein CASSSPGGVDQETQYF. V gene TRBV19 combines with J gene TRBJ2-5; 8 nucleotides agree with TRBD2. Per the germline V gene, CDR1 is LNHDA and CDR2 is SQIVND (reference sequence). The V segment lost 4 bases and the J segment 0 bases; nucleotides outside the gene matches: 7. The CDR3 has 16 amino acids.

The chain joins TRBV30 to TRBJ2-3; 10 bases fit TRBD2. Germline V gene sequence: CDR1 GTSNPN, CDR2 SVGIG (reference sequence). J was trimmed by 3 bases and V by 5 bases; bases with no gene match: 2. The CDR3 is 13 amino acids. The CDR3 DNA is TGTGCCTGGCTTAGCGGGAGGACAGATACGCAGTATTTT. Protein: CAWLSGRTDTQYF.

The chain links TRBV6-6 to TRBJ2-2; a possible D gene is TRBD1 (7 bases). The CDR3 is made up of 16 amino acids. V lost 5 bases and J lost 3, with 16 bases in between. CDR1 is MNHNY and CDR2 is SVGAGI in the germline V gene (reference sequence). CDR3 region: CASSHKQGRYTGELFF. The CDR3, as DNA: TGTGCCAGCAGTCACAAACAGGGGAGGTACACCGGGGAGCTGTTTTTT.

The genes are TRBV7-9 and TRBJ2-7; D tentatively fits TRBD1 or TRBD2 (5 bases each). From germline, CDR1 is SEHNR and CDR2 FQNEAQ (reference sequence). The CDR3 totals 13 residues. The CDR3 region is CVLGAGIDYEQYF. The CDR3 region has the DNA TGTGTCCTCGGGGCGGGCATAGACTACGAGCAGTACTTC.

This chain joins TRBV7-2 and TRBJ2-1, with D perhaps matching TRBD2 (6 bases). V was pared by 2 bases and J by 2 bases, with 10 bases between. CDR3 size: 15 residues. In germline, CDR1 is SGHTA, CDR2 FQGNSA. The CDR3 spells CASSLMVAAYNEQFF. CDR3 coding DNA: TGTGCCAGCAGCTTAATGGTAGCGGCCTACAATGAGCAGTTCTTC.

V gene TRBV19 combines with J gene TRBJ2-7, with D maybe TRBD1 (6 bases). Germline V lookup: CDR1 LNHDA, CDR2 SQIVND (reference sequence). The CDR3 runs 15 residues. V lost 5 bases and J 3 bases, leaving 17 bases between the germline ends. The CDR3: CASSLPTGQGYEQYF. In DNA form, the CDR3 reads TGTGCCAGTAGTCTTCCGACGGGACAAGGCTACGAGCAGTACTTC.

This clone has a single count. The chain is built from TRBV5-6 and TRBJ2-3; TRBD1 is a possible D gene (5 bases). With 6 bases removed from V and 1 base from J, the gap between germline ends came to 15 bases. Germline values: CDR1 SGHDT, CDR2 YYEEEE. CDR3 length: 15 amino acids. This CDR3 reads CASTQQVWGTDTQYF. The DNA for the CDR3 is TGTGCCAGCACCCAACAGGTGTGGGGCACAGATACGCAGTATTTT.

The chain employs TRBV4-1 and TRBJ1-5; D remains unclear. Trimming left V 0 bases short and J 4 bases short, with 4 bases between. Germline loops: CDR1 MGHRA, CDR2 YSYEKL. This CDR3 has 13 residues. The DNA of the CDR3 is TGCGCCAGCAGCCAAGAACAAAATCAGCCCCAGCATTTT. Residues: CASSQEQNQPQHF.

V and J are TRBV7-6 and TRBJ2-7, with 11 bases matching TRBD2. Trimming cost V 1 base and J 3 bases; bases outside gene matches: 14. The CDR3 loop spans 19 amino acids. Germline lookup yields CDR1 SGHVS and CDR2 FNYEAQ. CDR3 in amino acids: CASSLDPVGLAGGHYEQYF. CDR3 nucleotide sequence: TGTGCCAGCAGCTTAGACCCGGTCGGACTAGCGGGTGGGCACTACGAGCAGTACTTC.

J is TRBJ2-7 and V is TRBV7-9, with TRBD2 identical over 7 bases. The CDR3 loop spans 16 amino acids. V lost 4 bases to trimming and J lost 0 bases; unmatched junction nucleotides: 9. Germline V CDR1 and CDR2: SEHNR, FQNEAQ (reference sequence). The DNA of the CDR3 is TGTGCCAGCAGCTCGTCCGGGACTACCTACTCCTACGAGCAGTACTTC. It is translated as CASSSSGTTYSYEQYF. The full variable domain, its missing parts supplied by reference TRBV7-9 and TRBJ2-7, is DTGVSQNPRHKITKRGQNVTFRCDPISEHNRLYWYRQTLGQGPEFLTYFQNEAQLEKSRLLSDRFSAERPKGSFSTLEIQRTEQGDSAMYLCASSSSGTTYSYEQYFGPGTRLTVT.

V usage is TRBV27 and J usage is TRBJ2-1; 8 bases map to TRBD1. After removal of 4 bases from V and 15 bases from J, the junction contained 8 bases not matched to a gene. CDR1 and CDR2 (germline): MNHEY, SMNVEV (reference sequence). The CDR3 has 12 amino acids. In DNA, the CDR3 is TGTGCCAGCAGTTATTCTGGGACAGGTTGGTTCTTC. Its protein product is CASSYSGTGWFF.

V usage is TRBV5-4 and J usage is TRBJ2-1; D perhaps matches TRBD1 (6 bases). Trimming took off 5 bases at V and 10 bases at J, with 25 bases between the two ends. The CDR3 is 16 amino acids. Germline-derived CDR1 and CDR2 are SGHNT and YYREEE (reference sequence). This chain's CDR3 is CASSYNPGDGEPEQFF. The CDR3 DNA is TGTGCCAGCAGTTACAATCCAGGGGATGGTGAGCCGGAGCAGTTCTTC.

J is TRBJ1-1 and V is TRBV27; a weak D match, TRBD1 (5 bases). Trimming stripped 3 bases from V and 9 bases from J, with 14 bases between. Germline CDR1 MNHEY, CDR2 SMNVEV (reference sequence). This CDR3 has 13 residues. As DNA, the CDR3 is TGTGCCAGCAGTTTTGGGACCAGGCAAAAAGCTTTCTTT. This sequence encodes CASSFGTRQKAFF.

This clone has a single count. The V gene is TRBV2, the J gene TRBJ1-3; D unresolved. Trimming left V 4 bases short and J 4 bases short, with 11 bases between. The CDR3 totals 14 residues. The germline gives CDR1 SNHLY, CDR2 FYNNEI. CDR3 protein: CASSAQNGGNTIYF. Written as DNA, the CDR3 is TGTGCCAGCAGTGCACAGAATGGGGGAAACACCATATATTTT.